This entry lists 29 T cell receptor beta chains sequenced from one sample in a study of blood T cell repertoires in COVID-19 (dated by TCRdb to 2020 to 2021). Preparation of the library involved the immunoSEQ multiplex PCR assay. TCRdb obtained this table from immuneACCESS and retained in-frame rearrangements with V and J assigned. These tables miss some clones; where compared with another copy, unresolved V genes account for less than half of the shortfall, and the remainder is unexplained. The sample records under 350,000 clones, about 88% of which are singletons. The ten largest account for about 3.5% of the sample. The sample consisted of peripheral blood. These TCRs come from a man aged 18 to 29 with active or convalescent COVID-19.

The rearrangement joins TRBV9 to TRBJ2-7; 8 nucleotides agree with TRBD1. The CDR3 has 15 amino acids. Unmatched junction bases numbered 5, after V lost 3 bases and J lost 0 bases. Germline V lookup: CDR1 SGDLS, CDR2 YYNGEE. The CDR3 region has the DNA TGTGCCAGCAGCGCGGGACAGGTCCGCTCCTACGAGCAGTACTTC. This translates into CASSAGQVRSYEQYF.

This chain uses TRBV7-9 with TRBJ2-5, with a tentative D call TRBD1 (5 bases). This CDR3 comprises 13 residues. V lost 8 bases, J lost 4 bases, and 14 bases lay in between. Per germline, CDR1 SEHNR and CDR2 FQNEAQ (reference sequence). DNA for the CDR3: TGTGCCAGCGGGGCCCAGTTAGGAGAGACCCAGTACTTC. This encodes CASGAQLGETQYF.

The V gene is TRBV6-5, the J gene TRBJ2-5, with TRBD2 matching 8 bases. In germline, CDR1 is MNHEY, CDR2 SVGAGI. The J segment lost 7 bases and the V segment lost 7 bases, leaving 14 bases of the junction unmatched. The CDR3 runs 15 residues. CDR3: CASMISGSPPGTQYF. CDR3 bases: TGTGCCAGCATGATCAGCGGGAGCCCCCCAGGGACCCAGTACTTC.

The rearrangement uses TRBV5-4 and TRBJ2-5, with D hard to call. V was trimmed by 2 bases and J by 7 bases, leaving 12 bases between them. Germline assignment: CDR1 SGHNT and CDR2 YYREEE (reference sequence). This CDR3 spans 13 amino acids. CDR3 in DNA: TGTGCCAGCAGCTTACGAGAGGTTGGGACCCAGTACTTC. Translation: CASSLREVGTQYF. Variable domain in full (rest from reference TRBV5-4 and TRBJ2-5): ETGVTQSPTHLIKTRGQQVTLRCSSQSGHNTVSWYQQALGQGPQFIFQYYREEENGRGNFPPRFSGLQFPNYSSELNVNALELDDSALYLCASSLREVGTQYFGPGTRLLVL.

The chain couples TRBV3-1 (or the pseudogene TRBV3-2) to TRBJ1-2; D might be TRBD1 (5 bases). With 0 bases removed from V and 6 bases from J, the gap between germline ends came to 8 bases. CDR1 and CDR2 (germline): LGHDT, YNNKEL (reference sequence). The CDR3 has 13 amino acids. The CDR3 spells CASSQEGGNGYTF. CDR3 in DNA: TGTGCCAGCAGCCAAGAGGGGGGGAATGGCTACACCTTC.

The V gene is TRBV9, the J gene TRBJ1-2; D perhaps matches TRBD1 (5 bases). V lost 3 bases to trimming and J lost 8 bases, with 11 bases between them. CDR1 is SGDLS, CDR2 YYNGEE, per germline. This CDR3 comprises 12 residues. The CDR3 DNA is TGTGCCAGCAGCGGGGGGGTGAGCGGCTACACCTTC. This translates into CASSGGVSGYTF.

The rearrangement uses TRBV13 and TRBJ2-5; 16 bases line up with TRBD2. The germline V gene encodes CDR1 PRHDT and CDR2 FYEKMQ (reference sequence). V lost 5 bases to trimming and J lost 5 bases; unmatched junction nucleotides: 5. This CDR3 spans 16 amino acids. CDR3 nucleotides: TGTGCCAGCAGCATGGGACTAGCGGGAGGGATCGAGACCCAGTACTTC. It encodes CASSMGLAGGIETQYF.

This chain uses TRBV7-9 with TRBJ1-4, with 7 bases that match TRBD1. CDR1 SEHNR and CDR2 FQNEAQ come from the germline V gene (reference sequence). The J segment lost 8 bases and the V segment lost 1 base, leaving 4 bases of the junction unmatched. The CDR3 extends over 14 amino acids. CDR3 sequence reads: CASSLGQGHEKLFF. For the CDR3, the DNA is TGTGCCAGCAGCTTAGGACAGGGCCACGAAAAACTGTTTTTT.

The genes are TRBV7-9 and TRBJ1-3, with a possible D match to TRBD1 (5 bases). The germline V gene encodes CDR1 SEHNR and CDR2 FQNEAQ (reference sequence). The CDR3 length is 15 residues. The V end lost 1 base, the J end lost 3 bases, and 10 bases lay between the germline ends. CDR3 sequence (DNA): TGTGCCAGCAGCTTAGGACAGCATGTTGGAAACACCATATATTTT. It codes for CASSLGQHVGNTIYF.

This clone was seen once. The rearrangement joins TRBV19 to TRBJ2-5; 9 positions agree with TRBD1. CDR3 size: 14 residues. With 5 bases clipped from V and 1 base from J, the junction kept 2 bases outside the gene matches. Germline V gives CDR1 LNHDA, CDR2 SQIVND (reference sequence). CDR3 in amino acids: CASSWGQGQETQYF. The CDR3 coding sequence is TGTGCCAGTAGTTGGGGACAGGGCCAAGAGACCCAGTACTTC.

The chain links TRBV6-5 to TRBJ2-7; TRBD2 aligns across 9 bases. The V gene end was trimmed by 4 bases and the J gene end by 4 bases; junction bases not matched to a gene: 8. The V gene's germline CDR1 is MNHEY and CDR2 SVGAGI. The CDR3 runs to 15 residues. CDR3 nucleotide sequence: TGTGCCAGCAGTTCTGGCGCGGGAGGGGGTTACGAGCAGTACTTC. This translates into CASSSGAGGGYEQYF.

The J gene is TRBJ2-1, the V gene TRBV11-3, with TRBD2 identical over 8 bases. After removal of 7 bases from V and 9 bases from J, the junction contained 11 bases not matched to a gene. This CDR3 spans 14 amino acids. Germline CDR1 is SGHNT and CDR2 is YENEEA. The CDR3 nucleotides read TGTGCCAGCACCAGGGGCGGGAGGCTGGGTGAGCAGTTCTTC. It yields the protein CASTRGGRLGEQFF.

CDR3 residues: CASSEHTSPVHQPQHF. As DNA, the CDR3 is TGTGCCAGCAGCGAACATACATCACCCGTTCACCAGCCCCAGCATTTT. The gene calls are TRBV6-1 and TRBJ1-5, with no clear D. V lost 6 bases and J lost 7, with 22 bases in between. The CDR3 sequence is 16 residues long. Per germline, CDR1 MNHNS and CDR2 SASEGT.

V is TRBV12-5 and J is TRBJ2-7; perhaps TRBD1 as D (7 bases). V lost 2 bases and J 4 bases, leaving 15 bases between the germline ends. This CDR3 is built from 15 residues. Germline V gene lookup returns CDR1 LGHNT and CDR2 FRNRAP. In nucleotides, the CDR3 is TGTGCTAGTGGTTTGCCCCAGGGGGGCGGATACGAGCAGTACTTC. Protein sequence: CASGLPQGGGYEQYF.

The V and J genes are TRBV5-4 and TRBJ2-7; 9 bases line up with TRBD2. The CDR3 spans 16 residues. Germline CDR1 SGHNT, CDR2 YYREEE (reference sequence). J gave up 3 bases and V 4 bases, and 11 bases lay outside the gene matches. The CDR3 is CASSPGGASGDYEQYF. As DNA, the CDR3 is TGTGCCAGCAGCCCCGGGGGAGCTAGCGGGGACTACGAGCAGTACTTC.

The chain is built from TRBV28 and TRBJ2-3, with TRBD2 as a possible D gene (5 bases). The germline V gene encodes CDR1 MDHEN and CDR2 SYDVKM. V lost 3 bases and J 5 bases, leaving 9 bases between the germline ends. This CDR3 is 13 amino acids long. CDR3 sequence (DNA): TGTGCCAGCAGTTTGCGGGCTGGAGATACGCAGTATTTT. As protein: CASSLRAGDTQYF. Based on the CDR3 plus reference TRBV28 and TRBJ2-3, the full variable domain is DVKVTQSSRYLVKRTGEKVFLECVQDMDHENMFWYRQDPGLGLRLIYFSYDVKMKEKGDIPEGYSVSREKKERFSLILESASTNQTSMYLCASSLRAGDTQYFGPGTRLTVL.

The J gene is TRBJ1-2, the V gene TRBV28, with D possibly matching TRBD1 (5 bases). Germline V gives CDR1 MDHEN, CDR2 SYDVKM. This CDR3 contains 14 residues. The V gene lost 4 bases and the J gene lost 2 bases, with 11 bases spanning the gap. The CDR3 region has the DNA TGTGCCAGCAGTTCCCTGGGGGGGAACTATGGCTACACCTTC. It is translated as CASSSLGGNYGYTF.

About this clone: One junction end disagrees with the germline gene, perhaps due to a read error. This chain connects TRBV6-5 to TRBJ2-1; the D gene is possibly TRBD1 (5 bases). The CDR3 spans 14 residues. CDR1 MNHEY and CDR2 SVGAGI come from the germline V gene. The CDR3 nucleotides are TGTGCCAGCAGTTACCCCCCGGTGGACAAGGAGCAGTTCTTC. This sequence encodes CASSYPPVDKEQFF.

This sequence joins TRBV7-9 and TRBJ1-2; the D is unclear. V lost 3 bases and J 1 base, leaving 12 bases between the germline ends. Looked up from germline, CDR1 is SEHNR and CDR2 is FQNEAQ (reference sequence). There are 15 residues in the CDR3. The CDR3 is CASSFLDPGNYGYTF. The CDR3, as DNA: TGTGCCAGCAGCTTTCTAGATCCGGGTAACTATGGCTACACCTTC.

The chain uses TRBV19 and TRBJ1-6; TRBD1 might be the D (5 bases). The CDR3 is 13 residues long. Germline V lookup: CDR1 LNHDA, CDR2 SQIVND (reference sequence). V lost 2 bases and J lost 7, with 6 bases in between. The CDR3 DNA follows: TGTGCCAGTAGTATAACAGGAAATTCACCCCTCCACTTT. This sequence encodes CASSITGNSPLHF.

The rearrangement joins TRBV5-1 to TRBJ1-4; D unclear. The CDR3 is 14 amino acids. CDR1 and CDR2 from the germline V gene are SGHRS and YFSETQ. Trimming took 2 bases from V and 7 from J, leaving 12 bases between them. DNA of the CDR3: TGCGCCAGCAGCTTATCAACAGCGGGTGAAAAACTGTTTTTT. Its protein product is CASSLSTAGEKLFF.

The chain carries TRBV6-6 and TRBJ1-2; D may be TRBD1 (6 bases). Trimming removed 5 bases at V and 2 bases at J, with 12 bases between. CDR1 and CDR2 from the germline V gene are MNHNY and SVGAGI (reference sequence). This CDR3 spans 14 amino acids. Here the CDR3 DNA reads TGTGCCAGCAGTAACTACAGGGTAAACTATGGCTACACCTTC. Encoded protein: CASSNYRVNYGYTF.

The chain links TRBV5-1 to TRBJ1-1, with D maybe TRBD1 (5 bases). The CDR3 loop spans 13 amino acids. Trimming left V 5 bases short and J 3 bases short, with 11 bases between. Germline CDR1 is SGHRS and CDR2 is YFSETQ. The CDR3 region has the DNA TGCGCCAGCAGTGTTTCGGGGGACACTGAAGCTTTCTTT. It specifies CASSVSGDTEAFF.

This clone has only one observation. V and J are TRBV4-1 and TRBJ2-1; 12 bases agree with TRBD1. Germline values: CDR1 MGHRA, CDR2 YSYEKL. Unmatched junction bases numbered 3, after V lost 0 bases and J lost 6 bases. The CDR3 has 16 residues. The CDR3 here is CASSQEGTGGFNEQFF. The DNA for the CDR3 is TGCGCCAGCAGCCAAGAAGGGACAGGGGGCTTCAATGAGCAGTTCTTC.

This chain connects TRBV30 to TRBJ2-7; the match to TRBD2 covers 8 bases. CDR1 GTSNPN and CDR2 SVGIG come from the germline V gene (reference sequence). The CDR3 has 15 amino acids. J gave up 5 bases and V 0 bases, and 9 bases lay outside the gene matches. CDR3 sequence (DNA): TGTGCCTGGAGTGTACCGGAGCGGGGGCAAAACGAGCAGTACTTC. As protein: CAWSVPERGQNEQYF.

V and J are TRBV24-1 and TRBJ2-5, with D perhaps matching TRBD1 (6 bases). Germline V lookup: CDR1 KGHDR, CDR2 SFDVKD. V shed 4 bases and J shed 4 bases, with 18 bases lying between them. CDR3 size: 16 residues. The CDR3 DNA is TGTGCCACCAGTGACCCAGCCAGGGGAACGGGAGAGACCCAGTACTTC. Its translation: CATSDPARGTGETQYF.

This clone has only one observation. V usage is TRBV9 and J usage is TRBJ2-7; a possible D gene is TRBD2 (7 bases). Germline CDR1 and CDR2: SGDLS and YYNGEE. Trimming cost V 2 bases and J 3 bases, with 15 bases left between them. This CDR3 has 15 residues. CDR3: CASSVGGGRVYEQYF. DNA of the CDR3: TGTGCCAGCAGCGTCGGAGGGGGGAGGGTCTACGAGCAGTACTTC.

The genes are TRBV6-2 or TRBV6-3 and TRBJ2-1; 12 bases map to TRBD2. CDR1 is MNHEY, CDR2 SVGEGT, per germline. The CDR3 is 19 amino acids. With 4 bases clipped from V and 8 bases from J, the junction kept 18 bases outside the gene matches. The CDR3 loop reads CASSSPPIRLAGAQDEQFF. DNA of the CDR3: TGTGCCAGCAGTTCACCCCCAATCAGACTAGCGGGAGCTCAAGATGAGCAGTTCTTC.

This chain links TRBV28 with TRBJ2-2; D might be TRBD2 (6 bases). This CDR3 spans 15 amino acids. The germline CDR1 and CDR2 sequences are MDHEN and SYDVKM. The V and J ends lost 5 bases and 5 bases respectively, with 15 bases between them. The CDR3 region is CASSLTRAGTGELFF. The CDR3 coding sequence is TGTGCCAGCAGTCTCACTCGGGCGGGGACCGGGGAGCTGTTTTTT.